Below are 2 T cell receptor beta chains sequenced from a single sample in a study of blood T cells in healthy people across ages. A sample-barcoded 5' primer and a J-beta primer mix were used in a second PCR of roughly 6 to 11 cycles. MiXCR, run by TCRdb on the 5' RACE reads, gives a single entry per CDR3 protein. The profile shows 1.6 million or so distinct CDR3 sequences, roughly 30% of them singletons. Input material: blood. The receptors shown here come from a young woman in good health.

V gene TRBV6-6 combines with J gene TRBJ1-2; TRBD1 might be the D (5 bases). V lost 5 bases and J 2 bases, leaving 12 bases between the germline ends. The CDR3 length is 14 residues. Germline V lookup: CDR1 MNHNY, CDR2 SVGAGI (reference sequence). In DNA form, the CDR3 reads TGTGCCAGCAGTGATCAGGGAGAGAACTATGGCTACACCTTC. Amino acids: CASSDQGENYGYTF.

This clonotype was picked up one time. CDR3 sequence (DNA): TGTGCCAGCAGCCCAACAGGGGGCGATTCACCCCTCCACTTT. Protein product: CASSPTGGDSPLHF. The rearrangement links TRBV6-5 to TRBJ1-6; 9 bases map to TRBD1. Germline V gene data show CDR1 as MNHEY and CDR2 as SVGAGI. There are 14 residues in the CDR3. The V and J ends lost 6 bases and 8 bases, in that order; junction bases with no gene match: 5.